The clone carrying this T cell receptor (beta chain) occurred a few times. CDR1 and CDR2 from the germline V gene are MNHEY and SMNVEV (reference sequence). The CDR3 has 14 amino acids. The V end was cut by 5 bases, the J end by 5 bases, with 14 bases between. Using RNA transcripts as the source, TCR beta CDR3 regions were amplified. Researchers ran a first-round RT-PCR on the TCR CDR3 using the HTBI primer set. TCRdb re-called the multiplex PCR reads with MiXCR, one entry per CDR3 protein. This table has some 490,000 distinct CDR3 sequences, 16% appearing once. The data originate from a study of T cells in Graves' hyperthyroidism and ophthalmopathy. Clinical symptoms, serum thyroxine, TRAb, thyroid ultrasound and orbital computed tomography established diagnosis.

The chain has TRBV27 and TRBJ2-3; tentatively, D is TRBD2 (6 bases). What was sequenced was blood. The clonotype comes from a woman aged 25 to 39 with Graves' ophthalmopathy. The chain's CDR3 is CASSPSAGLDTQYF. The CDR3 DNA follows: TGTGCCAGCAGTCCCTCGGCGGGATTAGATACGCAGTATTTT.